This is a list of T cell receptor beta chains from one sample in a study of identical twins. TCRdb re-analysed the 5' RACE reads in MiXCR, keeping a single row per CDR3 protein. The data hold around 1.7 million distinct CDR3 sequences, with more than 30% observed a single time. The sample taken for sequencing was cord blood. Receptors originate from a newborn girl in good health. Both conserved end residues are part of each CDR3. D genes are given only for firm matches. Size is omitted from some rows. Given values are once, few, many or a class for expanded clones.

d_call clone_size j_call v_call cdr3_aa cdr3_nt
. few TRBJ1-6 TRBV7-9 CASSLAQDNSPLHF TGTGCCAGCAGCTTAGCTCAGGATAATTCACCCCTCCACTTT
. . TRBJ2-1 TRBV12-3/TRBV12-4 CASSVAPVNEQFF TGTGCCAGCAGCGTAGCGCCTGTCAATGAGCAGTTCTTC
. few TRBJ1-4 TRBV12-3/TRBV12-4 CASSSRGYEKLFF TGTGCCAGCAGTTCCCGGGGATATGAAAAACTGTTTTTT
. few TRBJ2-1 TRBV7-2 CASSLEASFPYNEQFF TGTGCCAGCAGCTTAGAGGCTAGCTTCCCCTACAATGAGCAGTTCTTC
. . TRBJ2-5 TRBV21-1 CASSKQVLYNEQYF TGTGCCAGCAGCAAACAGGTCCTATACAATGAGCAGTACTTC
TRBD1 . TRBJ2-7 TRBV6-2/TRBV6-3 CAVNSGQPPYEQYF TGTGCCGTCAACTCGGGACAGCCCCCCTACGAGCAGTACTTC
. . TRBJ2-7 TRBV25-1 CASTPAYSTYEQYF TGTGCCAGCACTCCAGCGTATTCGACCTACGAGCAGTACTTC
. few TRBJ2-7 TRBV2 CASGKGLNSYEQYF TGTGCCAGCGGGAAGGGACTGAACTCCTACGAGCAGTACTTC
. few TRBJ1-5 TRBV12-3/TRBV12-4 CASSLTFSNQPQHF TGTGCCAGCAGCTTGACATTTAGCAATCAGCCCCAGCATTTT
. . TRBJ1-2 TRBV10-3 CAISESSGSRRGYTF TGTGCCATCAGTGAGTCGAGCGGCAGTAGGAGGGGCTACACCTTC
. . TRBJ1-1 TRBV20-1 CSARDIGEPRGEAFF TGCAGTGCTAGAGATATAGGGGAACCCCGGGGTGAAGCTTTCTTT
. . TRBJ2-5 TRBV24-1 CATSDGGLRTQYF TGTGCCACCAGTGATGGGGGCCTTCGGACCCAGTACTTC
. . TRBJ1-1 TRBV5-1 CASRSTGEAFF TGCGCCAGCAGGTCAACAGGGGAAGCTTTCTTT
. . TRBJ2-7 TRBV5-6 CASSLVPSGYEQYF TGTGCCAGCAGCTTGGTCCCTTCGGGCTACGAGCAGTACTTC
TRBD1 . TRBJ2-3 TRBV9 CASSVEGTGVTDTQYF TGTGCCAGCAGCGTAGAAGGGACAGGGGTCACAGATACGCAGTATTTT
TRBD2 . TRBJ2-2 TRBV6-2/TRBV6-3 CASTPTSGFRTGELFF TGTGCCAGCACCCCGACTAGCGGGTTCAGGACCGGGGAGCTGTTTTTT
. many TRBJ2-1 TRBV2 CASSGHNEQFF TGTGCCAGCAGTGGCCACAATGAGCAGTTCTTC
TRBD2 . TRBJ2-7 TRBV28 CATHGTSGRGYNEQYF TGTGCCACCCATGGGACTAGCGGGAGGGGTTACAATGAGCAGTACTTC
. . TRBJ1-5 TRBV2 CASSEFHNQPQHF TGTGCCAGCAGTGAATTCCATAATCAGCCCCAGCATTTT
. . TRBJ2-7 TRBV5-6 CASSPGPDLTWYEQYF TGTGCCAGCAGCCCGGGACCGGACCTCACTTGGTACGAGCAGTACTTC
. . TRBJ1-2 TRBV20-1 CSARESGVANYGYTF TGCAGTGCTAGAGAGTCAGGGGTCGCCAACTATGGCTACACCTTC
TRBD2 few TRBJ2-7 TRBV30 CAWSSGTRGTYEQYF TGTGCCTGGAGTTCCGGGACTAGGGGAACCTACGAGCAGTACTTC
TRBD1 . TRBJ1-6 TRBV20-1 CSAEDRGESPLHF TGCAGTGCTGAAGACAGGGGCGAATCACCCCTCCACTTT
. . TRBJ2-2 TRBV27 CASSLSQTLNTGELFF TGTGCCAGCAGTTTATCGCAGACCTTGAACACCGGGGAGCTGTTTTTT
. few TRBJ1-1 TRBV4-2 CASSQPPWGQRNTEAFF TGTGCCAGCAGCCAACCCCCATGGGGGCAGAGGAACACTGAAGCTTTCTTT
TRBD2 few TRBJ2-5 TRBV2 CASSGLAGSLRETQYF TGTGCCAGCAGTGGTCTAGCGGGGTCCCTCCGTGAGACCCAGTACTTC
TRBD1 . TRBJ2-7 TRBV27 CARRLHQGTGHEQYF TGTGCCAGGAGACTCCATCAAGGGACAGGGCACGAGCAGTACTTC
. . TRBJ1-4 TRBV9 CASSVGNNRNEKLFF TGTGCCAGCAGCGTAGGGAACAATAGGAATGAAAAACTGTTTTTT